The T cell receptor beta chain described here comes from a study of T cells in Graves' hyperthyroidism and ophthalmopathy. This clonotype was seen ten or more times. TCR beta CDR3 sequences were amplified from RNA transcripts. Initially, a first-round RT-PCR of the TCR CDR3 employed the HTBI primer set. TCRdb passed the multiplex PCR reads through MiXCR, listing each CDR3 protein once. Here the sample spans 480,000 or so distinct CDR3 sequences, 13% to 15% being singletons. The V gene end was trimmed by 2 bases and the J gene end by 9 bases; junction bases not matched to a gene: 10. This CDR3 spans 14 amino acids. Germline values: CDR1 MNHEY, CDR2 SMNVEV (reference sequence).

Sequencing input: blood. This TCR was recovered from a young woman with Graves' hyperthyroidism. This chain links TRBV27 with TRBJ2-7; 7 bases line up with TRBD1. CDR3 DNA sequence: TGTGCCAGCAGTTTAGAAGCAGGGGGTTTCGGGCAGTACTTC. Translating gives CASSLEAGGFGQYF.